One sample yielded the 18 T cell receptor beta chains listed below, sequenced in a study of PD-1 blockade in classical Hodgkin lymphoma. All patients relapsed after autologous stem cell transplantation, and brentuximab vedotin exposure varied. Data came from immunoSEQ multiplex PCR; TCRdb stores just in-frame clones and leaves some out. In the table there are around 45,000 clones, approximately 79% of which are singletons. The sequences come from peripheral blood mononuclear cells (PBMCs), collected before the second cycle of nivolumab. The source is a human donor with classical Hodgkin lymphoma.

The genes are TRBV27 and TRBJ1-1, with D possibly being TRBD1 (6 bases). The CDR3 is 14 amino acids. The germline gives CDR1 MNHEY, CDR2 SMNVEV (reference sequence). Trimming pared 8 bases from V and 4 bases from J, leaving 17 bases between. Written as DNA, the CDR3 is TGTGCCAGCCATAGGGGGGGGCTTAGCACTGAAGCTTTCTTT. Translated: CASHRGGLSTEAFF.

J is TRBJ1-2 and V is TRBV9; D is undetermined. The germline V gene encodes CDR1 SGDLS and CDR2 YYNGEE. The length of the CDR3 is 12 residues. V dropped 4 bases and J dropped 5 bases, with 9 bases sitting between them. CDR3 sequence reads: CASSSQLYGYTF. Written as DNA, the CDR3 is TGTGCCAGCAGCTCCCAGCTTTATGGCTACACCTTC. Full variable domain (remainder filled in from reference TRBV9 and TRBJ1-2): DSGVTQTPKHLITATGQRVTLRCSPRSGDLSVYWYQQSLDQGLQFLIQYYNGEERAKGNILERFSAQQFPDLHSELNLSSLELGDSALYFCASSSQLYGYTFGSGTRLTVV.

The chain is built from TRBV28 and TRBJ2-5, with 11 positions matching TRBD2. The better agreement between TRBJ2-7 and the DNA end casts doubt on the J call. This CDR3 is 15 amino acids long. Germline V gene data show CDR1 as MDHEN and CDR2 as SYDVKM. CDR3 loop: CASSLAPSGRFEQYF. In DNA form, the CDR3 reads TGTGCCAGCAGTTTAGCGCCTAGCGGGAGGTTCGAGCAGTACTTC.

This clone was seen more than once but under ten times. The chain carries TRBV6-5 and TRBJ2-1; unclear D gene. The V gene lost 6 bases and the J gene lost 0 bases, with 12 bases spanning the gap. This CDR3 is built from 15 residues. Germline loops: CDR1 MNHEY, CDR2 SVGAGI. The CDR3 here is CASSESYYSYNEQFF. In DNA form, the CDR3 reads TGTGCCAGCAGCGAGAGTTACTACTCCTACAATGAGCAGTTCTTC.

The rearrangement uses TRBV30 and TRBJ2-5, with 9 bases fitting TRBD1. The CDR3 runs to 13 residues. The germline gives CDR1 GTSNPN, CDR2 SVGIG (reference sequence). Trimming at V came to 1 base and at J to 9 bases, leaving 6 bases not matched to a gene. The CDR3 spells CAWSDEGTGPQYF. The CDR3 nucleotides are TGTGCCTGGAGTGACGAGGGGACAGGGCCCCAGTACTTC.

The chain recombines TRBV7-2 with TRBJ1-5; 8 nucleotides match TRBD1. The CDR3 spans 14 residues. The V gene end was trimmed by 3 bases and the J gene end by 9 bases; junction bases not matched to a gene: 7. Germline V lookup: CDR1 SGHTA, CDR2 FQGNSA. CDR3 sequence: CASSFGTGGRPQHF. CDR3 coding DNA: TGTGCCAGCAGCTTCGGGACAGGCGGACGGCCCCAGCATTTT.

This clone showed up just once. The chain couples TRBV19 to TRBJ2-1; 9 bases match TRBD1. The germline CDR1 and CDR2 sequences are LNHDA and SQIVND (reference sequence). The length of the CDR3 is 15 residues. With 6 bases clipped from V and 1 base from J, the junction kept 4 bases outside the gene matches. The CDR3 loop reads CASRPDRGSYNEQFF. In DNA form, the CDR3 reads TGTGCCAGTAGGCCAGACAGGGGGTCCTACAATGAGCAGTTCTTC.

V gene TRBV7-9 combines with J gene TRBJ2-1; D is perhaps TRBD2 (7 bases). This CDR3 contains 13 residues. V lost 1 base and J lost 13, with 14 bases in between. CDR1 and CDR2 from the germline V gene are SEHNR and FQNEAQ (reference sequence). The CDR3 DNA sequence: TGTGCCAGCAGCTTAGGTTCGGGGGGACAACAGTTCTTC. Its translation: CASSLGSGGQQFF.

The chain couples TRBV7-9 to TRBJ2-3, with no clear D. Looked up from germline, CDR1 is SEHNR and CDR2 is FQNEAQ (reference sequence). The V gene lost 2 bases and the J gene lost 2 bases, with 2 bases spanning the gap. CDR3 size: 12 residues. The CDR3 loop is CASSLYTDTQYF. In DNA form, the CDR3 reads TGTGCCAGCAGCTTATACACAGATACGCAGTATTTT.

The chain joins TRBV7-6 to TRBJ2-7; D may be TRBD2 (6 bases). CDR3 size: 12 residues. Between the trimmed V and J ends, which lost 5 bases and 5 bases, there was a span of 10 bases. Looked up from germline, CDR1 is SGHVS and CDR2 is FNYEAQ. The CDR3 protein is CASSPAGNEQYF. CDR3 bases: TGTGCCAGCAGCCCGGCGGGGAACGAGCAGTACTTC.

The chain recombines TRBV19 with TRBJ2-3; 8 nucleotides align to TRBD2. Trimming cost V 3 bases and J 0 bases; bases outside gene matches: 8. Germline V gives CDR1 LNHDA, CDR2 SQIVND (reference sequence). The CDR3 length is 17 residues. The CDR3 loop is CASSMFGGAGSTDTQYF. The DNA of the CDR3 is TGTGCCAGTAGTATGTTCGGGGGGGCCGGGAGCACAGATACGCAGTATTTT. Using reference TRBV19 and TRBJ2-3 for the parts outside the CDR3, the full variable domain is DGGITQSPKYLFRKEGQNVTLSCEQNLNHDAMYWYRQDPGQGLRLIYYSQIVNDFQKGDIAEGYSVSREKKESFPLTVTSAQKNPTAFYLCASSMFGGAGSTDTQYFGPGTRLTVL.

This chain connects TRBV18 to TRBJ1-5; D not certain. CDR1 is KGHSH, CDR2 LQKENI, per germline. Trimming removed 8 bases from V and 1 base from J, with 12 bases in between. The CDR3 contains 14 residues. As DNA, the CDR3 is TGTGCCAGCGGGCCGGGATCGAGCAATCAGCCCCAGCATTTT. Protein product: CASGPGSSNQPQHF.

V usage is TRBV7-2 and J usage is TRBJ2-4; 8 positions agree with TRBD1. This CDR3 region has 14 residues. Germline-derived CDR1 and CDR2 are SGHTA and FQGNSA. The trim removed 5 bases at V and 3 bases at J, leaving 3 bases unmatched. CDR3 bases: TGTGCCAGCAGCCTTGGGACAGGCAAAAACATTCAGTACTTC. It encodes CASSLGTGKNIQYF.

The chain joins TRBV5-6 to TRBJ1-1, with 8 bases identical to TRBD1. V gave up 3 bases and J gave up 1 base; unmatched junction bases: 8. CDR3 length: 16 residues. Germline CDR1 SGHDT, CDR2 YYEEEE. CDR3 amino acids: CASSYQGADPNTEAFF. CDR3 nucleotides: TGTGCCAGCAGCTATCAGGGGGCGGATCCGAACACTGAAGCTTTCTTT. Full variable domain (rest looked up from reference TRBV5-6 and TRBJ1-1): DAGVTQSPTHLIKTRGQQVTLRCSPKSGHDTVSWYQQALGQGPQFIFQYYEEEERQRGNFPDRFSGHQFPNYSSELNVNALLLGDSALYLCASSYQGADPNTEAFFGQGTRLTVV.

This clone occurred a few times. Here the CDR3 reads CATSRAGTGDEQYF. The CDR3 coding sequence is TGTGCCACCAGCAGAGCGGGGACAGGGGACGAGCAGTACTTC. The gene calls are TRBV15 and TRBJ2-7; 10 nucleotides match TRBD1. Unmatched junction bases numbered 2, after V lost 1 base and J lost 5 bases. The germline V gene encodes CDR1 LNHNV and CDR2 YYDKDF (reference sequence). The CDR3 covers 14 residues. Full variable domain (remainder filled in from reference TRBV15 and TRBJ2-7): DAMVIQNPRYQVTQFGKPVTLSCSQTLNHNVMYWYQQKSSQAPKLLFHYYDKDFNNEADTPDNFQSRRPNTSFCFLDIRSPGLGDTAMYLCATSRAGTGDEQYFGPGTRLTVT.

The V and J genes are TRBV7-9 and TRBJ2-1; TRBD1 might be the D (5 bases). The CDR3 spans 14 residues. V was cut by 3 bases and J by 7 bases, with 13 bases left in between. The germline CDR1 and CDR2 sequences are SEHNR and FQNEAQ (reference sequence). Here the CDR3 reads CASSFRLGVNEQFF. The CDR3 nucleotides read TGTGCCAGCAGCTTTAGGCTAGGGGTGAATGAGCAGTTCTTC.

This clone was seen more than once but under ten times. The V and J genes are TRBV19 and TRBJ1-1; the D gene is possibly TRBD1 (5 bases). Trimming cost V 9 bases and J 8 bases, with 13 bases left between them. The CDR3 extends over 11 amino acids. From germline, CDR1 is LNHDA and CDR2 SQIVND (reference sequence). CDR3 loop: CASNTEGEAFF. In DNA, the CDR3 is TGTGCCAGCAATACCGAGGGGGAAGCTTTCTTT.

The genes are TRBV6-4 and TRBJ1-2, with D hard to call. CDR1 MRHNA and CDR2 SNTAGT come from the germline V gene. Trimming took 3 bases from V and 5 from J, leaving 16 bases between them. The CDR3 runs to 15 residues. CDR3 in DNA: TGTGCCAGCAGTGAAAACTTGGGAGGAGGGTATGGCTACACCTTC. This translates into CASSENLGGGYGYTF.